This T cell receptor beta chain was captured by sequencing in a study of blood T cell repertoires in COVID-19. The germline CDR1 and CDR2 sequences are SGHKS and YYEKEE (reference sequence). The V gene end was trimmed by 0 bases and the J gene end by 3 bases; junction bases not matched to a gene: 3. The CDR3 has 17 amino acids. Method: immunoSEQ multiplex PCR; TCRdb's copy keeps in-frame clones and lacks some. The data hold 150,000 or so clones, with 80% to 90% observed a single time. The rearrangement joins TRBV5-5 to TRBJ1-4; TRBD1 agrees at 12 bases. Specimen: peripheral blood. The source of this sequence is a man between 60 and 75 years old with COVID-19, enrolled during active disease. The DNA of the CDR3 is TGTGCCAGCAGCTTGGCTGGGACAGGGGGCTCTAATGAAAAACTGTTTTTT. Protein product: CASSLAGTGGSNEKLFF.